This TCR beta chain was sequenced in a study of shared clonotypes between healthy human individuals. Regarding the study as a whole: Across four donors, naive CD4 shared around 5%, naive CD8 under 4%, memory CD4 more than 2%, memory CD8 roughly 0.37%. Clonotypes shared by all four donors outscored non-shared clonotypes in generation probability.

Division of CD4+ cells produced a CD45RA+ naive subset and a CD45RA-negative memory subset. The CDR3 contains 14 residues. The germline V gene has CDR1 KGHSH and CDR2 LQKENI. V was clipped by 5 bases and J by 2 bases; unmatched bases: 5. Worth noting for this clone: The antigen remains undetermined.

Replicate PCRs from sorted subsets contained 200 ng DNA, which is roughly 30,000 T cell genomes. TCRdb keeps only in-frame clones here, not all; method: immunoSEQ multiplex PCR. The sample has some 1.5 million clones, roughly 95% seen once. This sequence joins TRBV18 and TRBJ2-5; 7 bases map to TRBD2. The origin of this receptor is a young man in good health. Sequenced input: naive CD4+ T cells sorted from blood. Subset indicated: CD45RA+ positively selected. CDR3 DNA: TGTGCCAGCTCAACCTCGGGACTACAAGAGACCCAGTACTTC. Protein product: CASSTSGLQETQYF.